Following are 20 T cell receptor beta chains from one sample sequenced in a study of blood T cell repertoires in COVID-19. The table came from immunoSEQ multiplex PCR; TCRdb's copy has only in-frame clones and leaves some out. The table includes about 400,000 clones, around 87% detected once. Input material: peripheral blood. Receptors were obtained from a human donor in a cohort sampled during active COVID-19.

The genes are TRBV4-1 and TRBJ1-1; D remains ambiguous. The CDR3 is 15 amino acids. The V gene lost 2 bases and the J gene lost 1 base, with 11 bases spanning the gap. From germline, CDR1 is MGHRA and CDR2 YSYEKL. DNA of the CDR3: TGCGCCAGCAGCCAACAGGCCCAGACGAACACTGAAGCTTTCTTT. This translates into CASSQQAQTNTEAFF.

The rearrangement joins TRBV19 to TRBJ2-5; 7 positions agree with TRBD2. V trimming: 2 bases; J trimming: 2 bases; junction bases outside the gene matches: 5. Germline V CDR1 and CDR2: LNHDA, SQIVND (reference sequence). The CDR3 is 15 residues long. This CDR3 is CASSISGTSQETQYF. In nucleotides, the CDR3 is TGTGCCAGTAGTATAAGCGGGACGTCACAAGAGACCCAGTACTTC.

The chain is built from TRBV28 and TRBJ2-2; the D gene is possibly TRBD1 (5 bases). Germline assignment: CDR1 MDHEN and CDR2 SYDVKM. The ends were cut back, 5 bases at V and 4 bases at J, with 11 bases in the middle. The length of the CDR3 is 14 residues. CDR3: CASSRQGSTGELFF. The CDR3 DNA reads TGTGCCAGCAGTCGTCAGGGTTCCACCGGGGAGCTGTTTTTT.

V usage is TRBV10-3 and J usage is TRBJ1-6; no firm D call. V lost 7 bases to trimming and J lost 5 bases, with 15 bases between them. Germline V gives CDR1 ENHRY, CDR2 SYGVKD. The CDR3 covers 15 residues. The CDR3 DNA reads TGTGCCATCAAGGATGAGGCGGCCGATAATTCACCCCTCCACTTT. Residues: CAIKDEAADNSPLHF.

The chain is built from TRBV11-2 and TRBJ1-6, with TRBD1 matching over 10 bases. V shed 5 bases, J shed 14 bases, and the junction held 15 bases outside the gene matches. Germline CDR1 reads SGHAT; CDR2 reads FQNNGV. The CDR3 is 16 amino acids. The CDR3 DNA sequence: TGTGCCAGCAGCCCAAAATGGACAGGGGGTTTACAAGCCCTCCACTTT. Translating gives CASSPKWTGGLQALHF.

This chain connects TRBV28 to TRBJ2-7, with 7 bases aligning to TRBD2. CDR3 length equals 14 residues. The germline gives CDR1 MDHEN, CDR2 SYDVKM. The J segment lost 4 bases and the V segment lost 5 bases, leaving 8 bases of the junction unmatched. CDR3 DNA: TGTGCCAGCAGTCTCGGGGGAGGGCTTTACGAGCAGTACTTC. Its protein product is CASSLGGGLYEQYF.

This clone was seen only once. The chain couples TRBV9 to TRBJ1-1, with 7 bases lining up with TRBD1. J was trimmed by 3 bases and V by 4 bases; bases with no gene match: 3. This CDR3 contains 13 residues. Looked up from germline, CDR1 is SGDLS and CDR2 is YYNGEE. CDR3 residues: CASSTGQHTEAFF. DNA for the CDR3: TGTGCCAGCAGCACGGGACAGCACACTGAAGCTTTCTTT.

The chain's CDR3 is CASSLDRGNTGELFF. In DNA, the CDR3 is TGTGCCAGCAGCTTGGACAGGGGAAATACCGGGGAGCTGTTTTTT. V and J are TRBV5-6 and TRBJ2-2; 7 nucleotides match TRBD1. Germline V CDR1 and CDR2: SGHDT, YYEEEE. V gave up 0 bases and J gave up 5 bases; unmatched junction bases: 4. This CDR3 comprises 15 residues.

The chain couples TRBV5-1 to TRBJ1-1; 9 nucleotides match TRBD1. The CDR3 loop spans 13 amino acids. Germline V gene lookup returns CDR1 SGHRS and CDR2 YFSETQ. After removal of 9 bases from V and 5 bases from J, the junction contained 8 bases not matched to a gene. This chain's CDR3 is CATVGQGDTEAFF. The CDR3 DNA is TGCGCCACCGTGGGACAGGGCGATACTGAAGCTTTCTTT.

This sequence joins TRBV29-1 and TRBJ2-7, with TRBD2 as a possible D gene (6 bases). V was trimmed by 5 bases and J by 0 bases, leaving 11 bases between them. Per germline, CDR1 SQVTM and CDR2 ANQGSEA. CDR3 length equals 13 residues. CDR3 sequence (DNA): TGCAGCGTTCGCGGGGTTCTCTCCTACGAGCAGTACTTC. It codes for CSVRGVLSYEQYF.

The sample holds one count of this clone. V is TRBV13 and J is TRBJ2-4; TRBD1 matches at 10 bases. V trimming: 4 bases; J trimming: 6 bases; junction bases outside the gene matches: 12. The CDR3 totals 17 residues. CDR1 and CDR2 (germline): PRHDT, FYEKMQ (reference sequence). The CDR3 nucleotides read TGTGCCAGCAGCTCCCAGGGGACAGGGGATCGGGTAAACATTCAGTACTTC. It translates to CASSSQGTGDRVNIQYF.

The genes are TRBV7-2 and TRBJ2-1, with TRBD2 as a possible D gene (7 bases). From germline, CDR1 is SGHTA and CDR2 FQGNSA. V dropped 3 bases and J dropped 4 bases, with 13 bases sitting between them. The CDR3 runs 15 residues. CDR3 protein: CASSFEAGTYNEQFF. CDR3 DNA sequence: TGTGCCAGCAGCTTTGAAGCGGGGACATACAATGAGCAGTTCTTC.

CDR3 nucleotide sequence: TGTGCCAGTAGTATGCTCGGGACTAGCGGGGGGGCCCCCACAGATACGCAGTATTTT. It encodes CASSMLGTSGGAPTDTQYF. This rearrangement joins TRBV19 to TRBJ2-3; 16 bases are a match to TRBD2. Germline loops: CDR1 LNHDA, CDR2 SQIVND (reference sequence). The CDR3 spans 19 residues. The V and J ends lost 3 bases and 2 bases, in that order; junction bases with no gene match: 8.

The V and J genes are TRBV30 and TRBJ2-7; 8 bases map to TRBD1. V dropped 3 bases and J dropped 1; count of bases not matched to a gene: 5. The CDR3 covers 14 residues. Germline V gene lookup returns CDR1 GTSNPN and CDR2 SVGIG (reference sequence). Here the CDR3 DNA reads TGTGCCTGGAGCGCGGACAGGGTGTCCTACGAGCAGTACTTC. It codes for CAWSADRVSYEQYF.

In nucleotides, the CDR3 is TGTGCCAGTAGTGGGGACCGGGACAGTCCCTACGAGCAGTACTTC. Protein sequence: CASSGDRDSPYEQYF. The genes are TRBV19 and TRBJ2-7; 7 bases are shared with TRBD1. This CDR3 is 15 amino acids long. The ends lost 5 bases at V and 2 bases at J; junction bases unmatched: 9. In germline, CDR1 is LNHDA, CDR2 SQIVND (reference sequence).

This sequence joins TRBV6-7 and TRBJ1-2; 8 nucleotides agree with TRBD1. TRBV6-7 is an ORF for which the function is uncertain. Trimming cost V 8 bases and J 1 base; bases outside gene matches: 21. CDR3 size: 19 residues. This chain's CDR3 is CASDPGGVGLAEGNYGYTF. Here the CDR3 DNA reads TGTGCCAGCGACCCAGGGGGCGTTGGGCTTGCGGAGGGTAACTATGGCTACACCTTC.

The genes are TRBV6-5 and TRBJ2-7, with 7 bases aligning to TRBD1. Germline CDR1 reads MNHEY; CDR2 reads SVGAGI. This CDR3 spans 15 amino acids. Trimming removed 5 bases from V and 4 bases from J; junction bases left unmatched: 11. The CDR3 loop is CASSRGPDRRYEQYF. CDR3 in DNA: TGTGCCAGCAGTAGGGGCCCGGACAGGAGATACGAGCAGTACTTC.

This clone has only one observation. The chain is built from TRBV5-4 and TRBJ2-2; 7 positions agree with TRBD1. From germline, CDR1 is SGHNT and CDR2 YYREEE (reference sequence). The CDR3 runs to 15 residues. Trimming cost V 4 bases and J 4 bases; bases outside gene matches: 7. In DNA, the CDR3 is TGTGCCAGCAGCGCACCGGGACAGTTCACCGGGGAGCTGTTTTTT. Its translation: CASSAPGQFTGELFF.

The V call is TRBV30, the J call TRBJ1-6; TRBD1 is a possible D gene (5 bases). Per germline, CDR1 GTSNPN and CDR2 SVGIG (reference sequence). The V end lost 1 base, the J end lost 0 bases, and 10 bases lay between the germline ends. The CDR3 spans 16 residues. The CDR3 protein is CAWSGRGSSYNSPLHF. Written as DNA, the CDR3 is TGTGCCTGGAGTGGTAGGGGCAGCTCCTATAATTCACCCCTCCACTTT.

Concerning this clone: Other DNA sequences in this specimen translate into the identical CDR3. The chain uses TRBV5-5 and TRBJ1-1; no firm D call. The germline V gene encodes CDR1 SGHKS and CDR2 YYEKEE (reference sequence). This CDR3 spans 14 amino acids. V lost 4 bases and J lost 2, with 12 bases in between. CDR3 loop: CASSLGAGNTEAFF. CDR3 in DNA: TGTGCCAGCAGCCTGGGAGCAGGTAACACTGAAGCTTTCTTT.